The source of this T cell receptor (beta chain) is a study of naive and memory T cell subsets (dated by TCRdb to about 2017). In terms of the full investigation: The study applied an open-source, UMI-based TCR alpha and beta sequencing pipeline to sorted naive and memory peripheral blood T cell subsets. Complete agreement was observed between the functional CMV T cell responses and the IgG serology results. RNA was DNase-treated and reverse transcribed with TCR constant-region primers, mostly using SuperScript III.

For CDR1 and CDR2, the germline V gene (reference sequence) lists DFQATT and SNEGSKA. From the cysteine up to the phenylalanine, the CDR3 has a length of 18 residues. The CDR3 DNA has 54 bases and is translated from base 1. A distance of 20 bases separates the germline ends of V and J, which lose 4 bases and 1 base respectively. The full study reports these points: Clonotypes were defined as single alpha or beta chain sequences, not paired alpha/beta receptors. After error correction, over 85% of naive TCR sequences appeared only once, giving much steeper abundance distributions than memory subsets. TCR abundance followed a power law with an exponent that was different for naive and memory subsets but consistent across the three individuals. A few larger clonotypes were present in naive repertoires, especially CD8 naive repertoires, and these clonotypes were possibly memory cells re-expressing CD45RA. No ground truth was available to validate the repertoire findings for the naive and memory subsets. RNA-based TCR counts may be influenced by expression changes linked to T cell activation and differentiation. In both CD4 and CD8 cells, the Gini index increased while Shannon and inverse Simpson diversity decreased from naive through CM, EM and EMRA.

Remarks on this clonotype: The antigen it recognizes is unknown. Within one base of it there is no much larger clone, and no base qualities were kept.

Library preparation employed UMI-ligation and nested PCR. The beta constant-region primer was an equimolar mix of two oligonucleotides covering both TRBC1 and TRBC2. A single-stranded oligonucleotide bearing the SP2 primer plus a 12-nucleotide UMI was ligated onto the 3' end of the cDNA by T4 RNA ligase 1. The ligated cDNA went through four rounds of PCR with nested alpha and beta constant-region primers together with the SP2 primer. Incubation of the ligation reaction lasted roughly 19-24 hours at 16 degrees C. PCR2 was typically performed as a SYBR Green qPCR and was stopped at a predetermined threshold so that over-amplification was prevented. Apart from the first purification, every purification step used Agencourt AMPure XP magnetic beads. Library quantification was done by Qubit, followed by a TapeStation check on which the main peak was expected at around 650 bp. The pooled libraries were sequenced on an Illumina MiSeq using v2 2x251 paired-end kits, which usually yielded roughly 0.85-2.1 million reads per sample. Libraries were pooled at 4 nM per sample, and roughly 4.5-7% PhiX was added to improve cluster recognition. Per the authors' processing: V and J genes were assigned to Demultiplexor-processed FASTQ reads by Decombinator through tag matching, with a single base-pair mismatch being allowed. Collapsinator relied on UMIs to fix sequencing errors as well as frequency errors caused by PCR heterogeneity. TCRs were translated and CDR3s were extracted from the conserved cysteine to the FGXG phenylalanine by CDR3Translator, with non-productive sequences being flagged. Gini, Shannon entropy and inverse Simpson indices were calculated on repertoires that had been subsampled to equal numbers of UMI-defined TCRs. Within the linear range, a power law was fitted by maximum likelihood to the distributions of clonotype abundance. When run on a single naive CD8 sample, MIGEC and the pipeline yielded similar UMI counts, similar unique TCR numbers and similar clonal distributions. In one analysis, naive TCRs that were also found in any memory subset of the same donor were excluded from the naive repertoire. Repertoires were searched for 7,000 to 7,500 CMV-associated CDR3 sequences compiled from VDJdb and a published dataset. In TCRdb, the public reads were trimmed at Q25 with fastp and aligned with MiXCR, with productive beta chains retained. For every CDR3 protein sequence, its rows merge into one entry that carries the most common genes and DNA. TCRdb, not the authors, supplied the V and J calls. A total of roughly 140,000 distinct CDR3 sequences appear in this sample, approximately 17% of them only once. Around 0.14% of the sample goes to the ten largest clones.

Separate amplification of TCR alpha and beta chain libraries was performed from the second PCR step onward. CMV status of each donor was established by measuring IFNgamma production from CD4+ T cells after fresh PBMCs were stimulated overnight with CMV viral lysate. Using Miltenyi beads, CD4 T cells were first positively selected, and CD8 T cells were then positively selected from the CD4-negative fraction. After staining for CD3, CD4, CD8, CD45RA, CD27 and a live/dead dye, cells were sorted on a BD Aria II into four subsets based on CD45RA and CD27. Blood was obtained from three healthy volunteers, and the blood from each volunteer was fractionated into CD4 and CD8 T cells and subsequently into four differentiation subsets. Around 110 ml of peripheral blood was taken from each donor, and PBMC were separated by density-gradient centrifugation on Ficoll-Paque PLUS. The sorted cells were lysed in RLT buffer, after which RNA was extracted using a Qiagen RNeasy kit and kept at -80 degrees C.

The sequence links TRBV20-1 to TRBJ2-6, with TRBD2 as a weak D call on 6 bases. Sequencing was carried out using naive CD4+ T cells from blood. The sample's cell subset or site label is to be understood as: naive T cells, CD45RA high CD27+. The receptor comes from a human donor in good health. The CDR3 reads CSATRGGPAVSGANVLTF. The DNA sequence is as follows: TGCAGTGCTACGCGGGGTGGGCCCGCTGTATCTGGGGCCAACGTCCTGACTTTC.